This TCR beta chain derives from a study of shared clonotypes between healthy human individuals. Concerning this clone itself: What it binds is unknown.

All donors were healthy HIV-negative adults lacking recent acute infections or vaccinations. Study-wide results and limits: Sampling covered nothing but blood. Tissue TCR repertoires likely differ from those found in blood. With few donors, the genetic and exposure-history diversity represented was limited. Clonotype sharing across several donors was observed for roughly 5% of naive CD4 clonotypes.

Sequenced by immunoSEQ multiplex PCR; TCRdb stores in-frame clones only, minus some. The sample gives about a million clones, about 76% of which show up once; less than 1.5% is in the top ten. This TCR was sampled from a man between 18 and 35 years old in good health. The sample was memory CD4+ T cells sorted from blood. Sample subset: CD45RA-negative fraction.

This chain's CDR3 is CASSETLSNQPQHF. The CDR3 DNA reads TGTGCCAGCAGTGAGACACTAAGCAATCAGCCCCAGCATTTT. The rearrangement links TRBV2 to TRBJ1-5; D remains ambiguous. CDR1 is SNHLY and CDR2 is FYNNEI in the germline V gene. CDR3 size: 14 residues. Between the trimmed V and J ends, which lost 3 bases and 1 base, there was a span of 7 bases.